This TCR beta chain was documented in a study of T cell changes during pregnancy in multiple sclerosis. This clone was picked up one time. The CDR3 extends over 14 amino acids. Germline trimming cut 8 bases from V and 8 bases from J; bases unmatched to any gene: 14. The V gene's germline CDR1 is MNHEY and CDR2 SMNVEV (reference sequence). Sequencing used immunoSEQ multiplex PCR; TCRdb keeps in-frame clones, though not all of them. The table lists tens of thousands of clones, roughly nine tenths of them singletons, with about 0.4% in the top ten. This TCR derives from a female donor in good health, enrolled as a control in a pregnancy study. The gene calls are TRBV27 and TRBJ1-1, with 7 bases identical to TRBD1. The sample here was CD4+ T cells from peripheral blood mononuclear cells, taken in the second trimester of pregnancy. CDR3 residues: CASQTGSPYAEAFF. The DNA for the CDR3 is TGTGCCAGCCAGACAGGGTCTCCTTACGCCGAAGCTTTCTTT.